The source of this TCR beta chain is a study of T-cell reconstitution after alpha-beta-depleted transplantation in children. Study-wide results and caveats: There were reportedly several hundred expanded graft clones from which alpha-beta T cells came about two months after transplant.

The CDR3 is 15 residues long. CDR1 DFQATT and CDR2 SNEGSKA come from the germline V gene (reference sequence). The V and J ends lost 6 bases and 2 bases respectively, with 18 bases between them. On this clonotype: The antigen remains undetermined.

A library of TCRbeta sequences, prepared with unique molecular identifiers, was generated. TCRdb reprocessed the PCR reads with MiXCR, giving one entry per CDR3 protein. The data contain about 900,000 distinct CDR3 sequences, about 30% of them singletons. The V gene is TRBV20-1, the J gene TRBJ2-3; D remains ambiguous. Sequences were derived from PBMCs, mostly from graft donor cells, sampled 360 days after TCRalphabeta/CD19-depleted stem cell transplant. The receptor's source is a boy younger than two who had a stem cell transplant for SCID, so the T cells may come from the graft donor. The CDR3 sequence: CSAPSRFSPTDTQYF. The CDR3 region has the DNA TGCAGTGCCCCGTCTAGGTTCTCGCCCACAGATACGCAGTATTTT.